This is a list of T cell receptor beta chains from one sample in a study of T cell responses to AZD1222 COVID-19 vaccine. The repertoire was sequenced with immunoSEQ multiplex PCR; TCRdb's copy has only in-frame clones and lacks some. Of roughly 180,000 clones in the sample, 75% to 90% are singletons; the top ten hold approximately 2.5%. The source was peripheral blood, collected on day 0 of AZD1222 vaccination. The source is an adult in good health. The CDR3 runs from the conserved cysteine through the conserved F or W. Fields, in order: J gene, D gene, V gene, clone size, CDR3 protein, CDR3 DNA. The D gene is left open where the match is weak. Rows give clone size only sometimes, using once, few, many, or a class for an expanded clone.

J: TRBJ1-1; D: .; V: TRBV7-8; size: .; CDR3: CASSLIPRQTEAFF; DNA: TGTGCCAGCAGCTTAATCCCCCGGCAGACTGAAGCTTTCTTT
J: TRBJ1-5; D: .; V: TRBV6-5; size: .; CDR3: CASSTGSGSNQPQHF; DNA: TGTGCCAGCAGCACAGGGAGCGGAAGTAATCAGCCCCAGCATTTT
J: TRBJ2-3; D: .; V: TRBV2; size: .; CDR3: CASSEASVTDTQYF; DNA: TGTGCCAGCAGTGAAGCATCGGTGACAGATACGCAGTATTTT
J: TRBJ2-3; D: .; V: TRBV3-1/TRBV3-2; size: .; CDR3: CATTESGTDTQYF; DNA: TGTGCCACCACCGAGAGCGGCACAGATACGCAGTATTTT
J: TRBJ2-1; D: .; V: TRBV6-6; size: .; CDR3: CASRMEQVRSYNEQFF; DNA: TGTGCCAGCAGGATGGAACAGGTCCGGTCCTACAATGAGCAGTTCTTC
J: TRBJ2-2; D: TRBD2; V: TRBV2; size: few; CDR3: CASSEGILAGDTGELFF; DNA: TGTGCCAGCAGCGAAGGAATACTAGCGGGAGACACCGGGGAGCTGTTTTTT
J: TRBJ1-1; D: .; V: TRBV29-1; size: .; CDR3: CSGRGFTEAFF; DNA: TGCAGCGGAAGGGGTTTTACTGAAGCTTTCTTT
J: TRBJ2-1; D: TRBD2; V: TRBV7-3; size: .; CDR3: CASSSSGRGLFF; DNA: TGTGCCAGCAGCTCTAGCGGGAGAGGGCTGTTCTTC
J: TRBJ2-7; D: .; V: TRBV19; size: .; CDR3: CASSTQGIHYEQYF; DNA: TGTGCCAGTAGCACCCAGGGTATCCATTACGAGCAGTACTTC
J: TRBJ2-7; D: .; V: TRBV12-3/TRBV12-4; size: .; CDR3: CASHKGGYYEQYF; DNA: TGTGCCAGTCATAAGGGGGGGTACTACGAGCAGTACTTC
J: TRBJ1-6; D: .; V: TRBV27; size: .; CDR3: CASSFKGLGNSPLHF; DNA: TGTGCCAGCAGTTTTAAGGGCCTTGGTAATTCACCCCTCCACTTT
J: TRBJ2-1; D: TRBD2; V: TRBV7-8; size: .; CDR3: CASSFETSGAYNEQFF; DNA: TGTGCCAGCAGCTTTGAAACTAGCGGAGCCTACAATGAGCAGTTCTTC
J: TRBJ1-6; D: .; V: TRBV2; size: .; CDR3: CASRGGRGMNSPLHF; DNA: TGTGCCAGCAGAGGAGGGAGGGGGATGAATTCACCCCTCCACTTT
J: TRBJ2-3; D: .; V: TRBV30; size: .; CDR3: CAWSVLAPDTQYF; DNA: TGTGCCTGGAGTGTGCTAGCCCCCGATACGCAGTATTTT
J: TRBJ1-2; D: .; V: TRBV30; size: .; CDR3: CAWSVTAGLYGYTF; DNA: TGTGCCTGGAGTGTCACGGCAGGGCTCTATGGCTACACCTTC
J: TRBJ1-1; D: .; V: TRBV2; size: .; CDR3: CASLGGGTEAFF; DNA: TGTGCCAGCTTAGGGGGGGGCACTGAAGCTTTCTTT
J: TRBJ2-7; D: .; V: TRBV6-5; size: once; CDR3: CASSYDPGTYEQYF; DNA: TGTGCCAGCAGTTACGACCCAGGGACCTACGAGCAGTACTTC
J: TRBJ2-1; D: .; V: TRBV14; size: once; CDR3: CASSQGPAYNEQFF; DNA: TGTGCCAGCAGCCAAGGACCGGCCTACAATGAGCAGTTCTTC
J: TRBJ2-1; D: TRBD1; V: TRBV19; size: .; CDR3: CASSTDRGNEQFF; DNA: TGTGCCAGTAGTACTGACAGGGGCAATGAGCAGTTCTTC
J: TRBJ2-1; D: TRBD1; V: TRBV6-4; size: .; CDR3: CASSEGQGAPNEQFF; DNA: TGTGCCAGCAGTGAGGGACAGGGGGCTCCCAATGAGCAGTTCTTC
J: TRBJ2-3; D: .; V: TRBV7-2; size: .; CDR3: CASSATSTGDTQYF; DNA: TGTGCCAGCAGCGCAACTAGCACGGGAGATACGCAGTATTTT
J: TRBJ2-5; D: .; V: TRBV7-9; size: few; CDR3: CASSFSTGQETQYF; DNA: TGTGCCAGCAGCTTTTCGACCGGGCAAGAGACCCAGTACTTC
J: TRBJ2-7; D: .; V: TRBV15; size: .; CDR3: CATSREGTGFNEQYF; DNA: TGTGCCACCAGCAGAGAGGGAACAGGGTTCAACGAGCAGTACTTC
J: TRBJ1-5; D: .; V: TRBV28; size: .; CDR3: CASSSQSNQPQHF; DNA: TGTGCCAGCAGTAGTCAAAGCAATCAGCCCCAGCATTTT
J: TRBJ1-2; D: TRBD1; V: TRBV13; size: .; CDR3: CASSPWTGPYGYTF; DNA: TGTGCCAGCAGCCCATGGACAGGGCCCTATGGCTACACCTTC
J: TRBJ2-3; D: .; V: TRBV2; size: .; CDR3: CASTWQSPDTQYF; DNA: TGTGCCAGCACGTGGCAATCCCCAGATACGCAGTATTTT
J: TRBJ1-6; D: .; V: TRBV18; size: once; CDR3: CASSANAGFTLHF; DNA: TGTGCCAGCTCAGCAAATGCCGGGTTCACACTCCACTTT
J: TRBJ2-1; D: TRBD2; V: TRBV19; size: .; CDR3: CASSIVGSGSDNEQFF; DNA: TGTGCCAGTAGTATAGTAGGTAGCGGGAGCGACAATGAGCAGTTCTTC
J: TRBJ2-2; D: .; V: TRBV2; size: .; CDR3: CASSGGVRSTGELFF; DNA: TGTGCCAGCAGTGGAGGGGTCCGGAGCACCGGGGAGCTGTTTTTT
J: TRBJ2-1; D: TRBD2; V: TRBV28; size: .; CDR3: CASSSYSRTSGRAPGEQFF; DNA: TGTGCCAGCAGTTCCTATTCTAGGACTAGCGGGAGGGCTCCTGGTGAGCAGTTCTTC
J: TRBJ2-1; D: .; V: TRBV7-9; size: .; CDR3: CASSYGPNPLRFF; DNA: TGTGCCAGCAGCTACGGGCCTAACCCTCTCCGGTTCTTC
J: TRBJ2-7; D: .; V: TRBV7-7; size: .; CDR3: CASSQSSSYEQYF; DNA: TGTGCCAGCAGCCAAAGTAGCTCCTACGAGCAGTACTTC
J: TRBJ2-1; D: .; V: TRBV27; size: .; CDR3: CASSWAGRAFF; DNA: TGTGCCAGCAGTTGGGCGGGAAGGGCGTTCTTC
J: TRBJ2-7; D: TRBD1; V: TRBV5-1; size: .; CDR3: CASSSQGVGDYEQYF; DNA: TGCGCCAGCAGCTCCCAGGGGGTTGGGGACTACGAGCAGTACTTC
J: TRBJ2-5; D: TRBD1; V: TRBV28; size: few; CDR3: CASSLFGQGGGETQYF; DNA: TGTGCCAGCAGTTTATTCGGACAGGGGGGAGGTGAGACCCAGTACTTC
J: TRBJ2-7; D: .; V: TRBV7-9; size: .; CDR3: CASSRSRDGAYEQYF; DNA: TGTGCCAGCAGCCGGAGCCGGGACGGAGCCTACGAGCAGTACTTC
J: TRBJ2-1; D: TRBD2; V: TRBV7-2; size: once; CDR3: CASSLASGGVYNEQFF; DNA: TGTGCCAGCAGCTTAGCGTCCGGGGGGGTGTACAATGAGCAGTTCTTC
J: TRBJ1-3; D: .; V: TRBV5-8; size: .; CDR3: CASSLPGTGNTIYF; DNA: TGTGCCAGCAGCTTGCCGGGGACTGGAAACACCATATATTTT
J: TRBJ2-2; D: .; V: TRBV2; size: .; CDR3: CASRAGRPTGELFF; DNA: TGTGCCAGCAGGGCAGGACGCCCCACCGGGGAGCTGTTTTTT
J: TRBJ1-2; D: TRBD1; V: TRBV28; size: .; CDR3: CASSLDRGGGYTF; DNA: TGTGCCAGCAGTTTAGACAGGGGAGGTGGCTACACCTTC
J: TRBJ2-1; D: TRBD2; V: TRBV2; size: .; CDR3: CASRKRLAGLYSEQFF; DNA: TGTGCCAGCAGGAAGAGACTAGCGGGACTCTACAGTGAGCAGTTCTTC
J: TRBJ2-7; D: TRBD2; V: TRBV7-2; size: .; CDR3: CASSWTSGSSYEQYF; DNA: TGTGCCAGCAGCTGGACTAGCGGGAGCTCCTACGAGCAGTACTTC